The rows below give T cell receptor beta chains drawn from one sample of a study of OX40 agonist ivuxolimab in advanced cancers. Profiling relied on immunoSEQ multiplex PCR, and the TCRdb table lists in-frame clones only, not all of them. The table lists fewer than 45,000 clones, around 70% of them singletons, with about a fifth in the top ten. This sample comprised CD4+ or CD8+ T cells sorted from blood, obtained in a trial of the OX40 agonist ivuxolimab. The receptors were gathered from an adult with an advanced solid tumor such as melanoma, head and neck, liver or kidney cancer. The CDR3 runs from the conserved cysteine through the conserved F or W. D genes are given only for firm matches. Size values are once, few and many counts, or a class for expanded clones, and some rows have none.

cdr3_aa: CASSKGGRESDTEAFF
cdr3_nt: TGTGCCAGCAGCAAAGGAGGAAGGGAGTCCGACACTGAAGCTTTCTTT
j_call: TRBJ1-1
cdr3_length: 16
clone_size: -
v_call: TRBV21-1
d_call: -

cdr3_aa: CASSPRGAGDTQYF
cdr3_nt: TGTGCCAGTAGTCCCCGGGGAGCTGGGGATACGCAGTATTTT
j_call: TRBJ2-3
cdr3_length: 14
clone_size: -
v_call: TRBV19
d_call: -

cdr3_aa: CASKLAGSNQPQHF
cdr3_nt: TGTGCCAGTAAACTCGCAGGCAGCAATCAGCCCCAGCATTTT
j_call: TRBJ1-5
cdr3_length: 14
clone_size: -
v_call: TRBV19
d_call: -

cdr3_aa: CASSYSIGVAQPQHF
cdr3_nt: TGTGCCAGCAGTTACTCGATCGGGGTGGCTCAGCCCCAGCATTTT
j_call: TRBJ1-5
cdr3_length: 15
clone_size: -
v_call: TRBV6-6
d_call: -

cdr3_aa: CASSHTGLLAKNIQYF
cdr3_nt: TGTGCCAGCAGCCACACAGGTCTCCTAGCCAAAAACATTCAGTACTTC
j_call: TRBJ2-4
cdr3_length: 16
clone_size: -
v_call: TRBV7-9
d_call: -

cdr3_aa: CASSQSLGQPQHF
cdr3_nt: TGCGCCAGCAGTCAATCCCTAGGGCAGCCCCAGCATTTT
j_call: TRBJ1-5
cdr3_length: 13
clone_size: -
v_call: TRBV23-1
d_call: -

cdr3_aa: CASSSQGIADYF
cdr3_nt: TGTGCCAGCAGCTCCCAAGGGATAGCGGATTACTTC
j_call: TRBJ2-5
cdr3_length: 12
clone_size: -
v_call: TRBV7-2
d_call: -

cdr3_aa: CASSLASFRTSGPDTQYF
cdr3_nt: TGTGCCAGCAGTTTAGCAAGTTTTCGGACTAGCGGTCCAGATACGCAGTATTTT
j_call: TRBJ2-3
cdr3_length: 18
clone_size: few
v_call: TRBV27
d_call: TRBD2

cdr3_aa: CASSPTQEKGYTF
cdr3_nt: TGTGCCAGCTCGCCAACCCAGGAGAAAGGCTACACCTTC
j_call: TRBJ1-2
cdr3_length: 13
clone_size: -
v_call: TRBV18
d_call: -

cdr3_aa: CASSMAGTSGTLQETQYF
cdr3_nt: TGCGCCAGCAGCATGGCCGGGACTAGCGGGACTCTCCAAGAGACCCAGTACTTC
j_call: TRBJ2-5
cdr3_length: 18
clone_size: -
v_call: TRBV5-1
d_call: TRBD2

cdr3_aa: CASKSGNSGNTIYF
cdr3_nt: TGTGCCAGCAAATCAGGAAACTCTGGAAACACCATATATTTT
j_call: TRBJ1-3
cdr3_length: 14
clone_size: -
v_call: TRBV6-1
d_call: -

cdr3_aa: CASSVQGASGNTIYF
cdr3_nt: TGTGCCAGCAGCGTCCAGGGGGCTTCTGGAAACACCATATATTTT
j_call: TRBJ1-3
cdr3_length: 15
clone_size: -
v_call: TRBV9
d_call: TRBD1

cdr3_aa: CASSLGDRENTEAFF
cdr3_nt: TGTGCCAGCAGCTTAGGGGACAGGGAGAACACTGAAGCTTTCTTT
j_call: TRBJ1-1
cdr3_length: 15
clone_size: few
v_call: TRBV7-9
d_call: TRBD1

cdr3_aa: CASTTTGGAGNTIYF
cdr3_nt: TGCGCCAGCACCACTACAGGGGGCGCGGGAAACACCATATATTTT
j_call: TRBJ1-3
cdr3_length: 15
clone_size: -
v_call: TRBV5-1
d_call: TRBD1

cdr3_aa: CASSYRQGQETQYF
cdr3_nt: TGTGCCAGCAGTTACCGACAGGGCCAAGAGACCCAGTACTTC
j_call: TRBJ2-5
cdr3_length: 14
clone_size: -
v_call: TRBV6-9
d_call: TRBD1

cdr3_aa: CASSLGGAVLFF
cdr3_nt: TGTGCCAGCAGCTTAGGGGGGGCGGTCCTGTTTTTT
j_call: TRBJ1-4
cdr3_length: 12
clone_size: -
v_call: TRBV11-2
d_call: -

cdr3_aa: CASSLTGGKDTQYF
cdr3_nt: TGTGCCAGCAGCTTAACAGGGGGCAAGGATACGCAGTATTTT
j_call: TRBJ2-3
cdr3_length: 14
clone_size: -
v_call: TRBV7-3
d_call: TRBD1

cdr3_aa: CASSLGDEQYF
cdr3_nt: TGTGCCAGCAGCCTGGGAGACGAGCAGTACTTC
j_call: TRBJ2-7
cdr3_length: 11
clone_size: -
v_call: TRBV6-5
d_call: -

cdr3_aa: CASSPRRGEHTQYF
cdr3_nt: TGTGCCAGCTCCCCGCGGCGGGGGGAACATACGCAGTATTTT
j_call: TRBJ2-3
cdr3_length: 14
clone_size: -
v_call: TRBV18
d_call: TRBD2

cdr3_aa: CAWRKGTTGELFF
cdr3_nt: TGTGCCTGGAGAAAGGGAACCACCGGGGAGCTGTTTTTT
j_call: TRBJ2-2
cdr3_length: 13
clone_size: -
v_call: TRBV30
d_call: -

cdr3_aa: CASSLVTRVNSGANVLTF
cdr3_nt: TGCGCCAGCAGCTTGGTAACTAGGGTTAACTCTGGGGCCAACGTCCTGACTTTC
j_call: TRBJ2-6
cdr3_length: 18
clone_size: -
v_call: TRBV5-1
d_call: -

cdr3_aa: CASSWDRAVDEQFF
cdr3_nt: TGCGCCAGCAGCTGGGACAGGGCCGTGGATGAGCAGTTCTTC
j_call: TRBJ2-1
cdr3_length: 14
clone_size: -
v_call: TRBV5-1
d_call: TRBD1

cdr3_aa: CASSPQQGGYTF
cdr3_nt: TGTGCCAGCAGCCCCCAACAGGGTGGCTACACCTTC
j_call: TRBJ1-2
cdr3_length: 12
clone_size: few
v_call: TRBV14
d_call: -

cdr3_aa: CASSPPSGGGNEQFF
cdr3_nt: TGTGCCAGCAGCCCTCCTAGCGGGGGTGGGAATGAGCAGTTCTTC
j_call: TRBJ2-1
cdr3_length: 15
clone_size: -
v_call: TRBV7-9
d_call: TRBD2

cdr3_aa: CASSLGVGQSYNSPLHF
cdr3_nt: TGTGCCAGCAGCTTAGGGGTGGGGCAGTCCTATAATTCACCCCTCCACTTT
j_call: TRBJ1-6
cdr3_length: 17
clone_size: -
v_call: TRBV11-2
d_call: -

cdr3_aa: CAWDDRKETQYF
cdr3_nt: TGTGCCTGGGACGACAGGAAAGAGACCCAGTACTTC
j_call: TRBJ2-5
cdr3_length: 12
clone_size: -
v_call: TRBV30
d_call: -

cdr3_aa: CASSLDRDQPQHF
cdr3_nt: TGTGCCAGCAGCTTAGATCGTGATCAGCCCCAGCATTTT
j_call: TRBJ1-5
cdr3_length: 13
clone_size: -
v_call: TRBV11-2
d_call: -

cdr3_aa: CASSEARTNTEAFF
cdr3_nt: TGTGCCAGCAGTGAAGCGCGGACGAACACTGAAGCTTTCTTT
j_call: TRBJ1-1
cdr3_length: 14
clone_size: once
v_call: TRBV2
d_call: -

cdr3_aa: CSGITTTDTQYF
cdr3_nt: TGCAGCGGTATCACGACCACAGATACGCAGTATTTT
j_call: TRBJ2-3
cdr3_length: 12
clone_size: -
v_call: TRBV29-1
d_call: -

cdr3_aa: CASSPTGGRNYGYTF
cdr3_nt: TGTGCCAGCAGCCCTACGGGGGGCAGAAACTATGGCTACACCTTC
j_call: TRBJ1-2
cdr3_length: 15
clone_size: -
v_call: TRBV7-2
d_call: -

cdr3_aa: CSAAKNTEAFF
cdr3_nt: TGCAGCGCAGCGAAAAACACTGAAGCTTTCTTT
j_call: TRBJ1-1
cdr3_length: 11
clone_size: -
v_call: TRBV20-1
d_call: -

cdr3_aa: CASSQDLGLFEAFF
cdr3_nt: TGTGCCAGCAGCCAAGACCTTGGACTCTTTGAAGCTTTCTTT
j_call: TRBJ1-1
cdr3_length: 14
clone_size: -
v_call: TRBV4-2
d_call: -

cdr3_aa: CASSLAPGSTEAFF
cdr3_nt: TGTGCCAGCAGCTTAGCACCGGGGAGCACTGAAGCTTTCTTT
j_call: TRBJ1-1
cdr3_length: 14
clone_size: -
v_call: TRBV11-1
d_call: -

cdr3_aa: CASSLGGDTYEQYF
cdr3_nt: TGTGCCAGCAGCTTGGGTGGGGACACCTACGAGCAGTACTTC
j_call: TRBJ2-7
cdr3_length: 14
clone_size: once
v_call: TRBV5-6
d_call: -

cdr3_aa: CASSGGGGGVGTQYF
cdr3_nt: TGTGCCAGCAGTGGTGGCGGCGGTGGAGTTGGGACCCAGTACTTC
j_call: TRBJ2-5
cdr3_length: 15
clone_size: -
v_call: TRBV2
d_call: -

cdr3_aa: CASRLDSGSNTQYF
cdr3_nt: TGTGCCAGCAGGCTCGACTCAGGATCGAATACGCAGTATTTT
j_call: TRBJ2-3
cdr3_length: 14
clone_size: -
v_call: TRBV28
d_call: -

cdr3_aa: CASSPNEGAGSNQPQHF
cdr3_nt: TGTGCCAGCAGTCCCAACGAGGGGGCAGGAAGCAATCAGCCCCAGCATTTT
j_call: TRBJ1-5
cdr3_length: 17
clone_size: -
v_call: TRBV28
d_call: TRBD1

cdr3_aa: CAWRRYNYEQYF
cdr3_nt: TGTGCCTGGAGACGTTACAACTACGAGCAGTACTTC
j_call: TRBJ2-7
cdr3_length: 12
clone_size: once
v_call: TRBV30
d_call: -

cdr3_aa: CASSEQQNNQPQHF
cdr3_nt: TGTGCCAGCAGTGAACAACAGAACAATCAGCCCCAGCATTTT
j_call: TRBJ1-5
cdr3_length: 14
clone_size: once
v_call: TRBV2
d_call: -

cdr3_aa: CASSLRHVSGNTIYF
cdr3_nt: TGTGCCAGCAGCCTACGACATGTCTCTGGAAACACCATATATTTT
j_call: TRBJ1-3
cdr3_length: 15
clone_size: once
v_call: TRBV7-8
d_call: -

cdr3_aa: CASSYQGTITYEQYF
cdr3_nt: TGTGCCAGCAGTTACCAGGGGACAATTACCTACGAGCAGTACTTC
j_call: TRBJ2-7
cdr3_length: 15
clone_size: -
v_call: TRBV6-5
d_call: -

cdr3_aa: CSASTGNTEAFF
cdr3_nt: TGCAGCGCCTCCACAGGGAACACTGAAGCTTTCTTT
j_call: TRBJ1-1
cdr3_length: 12
clone_size: few
v_call: TRBV29-1
d_call: -

cdr3_aa: CASSEWRGDNQPQHF
cdr3_nt: TGTGCCAGCAGTGAATGGAGGGGAGACAATCAGCCCCAGCATTTT
j_call: TRBJ1-5
cdr3_length: 15
clone_size: -
v_call: TRBV2
d_call: -

cdr3_aa: CASSPRLGTREFF
cdr3_nt: TGCGCCAGCAGCCCGCGACTCGGGACCCGCGAGTTCTTC
j_call: TRBJ2-1
cdr3_length: 13
clone_size: -
v_call: TRBV4-1
d_call: -

cdr3_aa: CASSVGGRAGNTIYF
cdr3_nt: TGTGCCAGCAGCGTAGGGGGCCGAGCTGGAAACACCATATATTTT
j_call: TRBJ1-3
cdr3_length: 15
clone_size: few
v_call: TRBV9
d_call: -

cdr3_aa: CASSPGTSGGATQYF
cdr3_nt: TGTGCCAGCAGCCCCGGGACTAGCGGGGGGGCCACGCAGTATTTT
j_call: TRBJ2-3
cdr3_length: 15
clone_size: -
v_call: TRBV7-9
d_call: TRBD2

cdr3_aa: CASSQDRDTFSPLHF
cdr3_nt: TGCGCCAGCAGCCAAGACCGGGACACGTTTTCACCCCTCCACTTT
j_call: TRBJ1-6
cdr3_length: 15
clone_size: -
v_call: TRBV4-1
d_call: -

cdr3_aa: CASKPGTQKLFF
cdr3_nt: TGTGCCAGCAAACCAGGGACTCAAAAACTGTTTTTT
j_call: TRBJ1-4
cdr3_length: 12
clone_size: -
v_call: TRBV2
d_call: -

cdr3_aa: CASSLDGFNTEAFF
cdr3_nt: TGCGCCAGCAGCTTGGACGGTTTTAACACTGAAGCTTTCTTT
j_call: TRBJ1-1
cdr3_length: 14
clone_size: -
v_call: TRBV5-1
d_call: -